This T cell receptor (beta chain) was recovered during a study of CD8+ T cells in alopecia areata. After isolation, RNA underwent reverse transcription to generate cDNA as the sequencing template. The assay was immunoSEQ multiplex PCR, and TCRdb's table has in-frame clones only and misses some. The sample records more than 100,000 clones, 55% being singletons. The CDR3 runs 14 residues. Germline V gives CDR1 KGHSH, CDR2 LQKENI. V lost 4 bases and J lost 4; bases outside the gene matches: 4. This chain connects TRBV18 to TRBJ2-3; 8 bases are shared with TRBD1. This receptor was taken from a human donor in good health. Sequenced sample: CD4+ T cells sorted from blood. CDR3 nucleotides: TGTGCCAGCTCACTTCAGGGGGCAGCAGATACGCAGTATTTT. This gives the protein CASSLQGAADTQYF.